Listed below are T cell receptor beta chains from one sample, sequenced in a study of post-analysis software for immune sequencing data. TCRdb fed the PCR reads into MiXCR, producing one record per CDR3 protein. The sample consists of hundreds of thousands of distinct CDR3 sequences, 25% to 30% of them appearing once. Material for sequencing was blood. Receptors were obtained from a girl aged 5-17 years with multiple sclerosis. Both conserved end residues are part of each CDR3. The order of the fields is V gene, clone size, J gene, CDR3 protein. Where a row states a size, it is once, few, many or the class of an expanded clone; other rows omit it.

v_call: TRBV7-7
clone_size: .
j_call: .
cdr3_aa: CASSIRWGGYNEQYF

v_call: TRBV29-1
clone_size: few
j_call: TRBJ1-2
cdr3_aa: CSVEEAGIGYGYTF

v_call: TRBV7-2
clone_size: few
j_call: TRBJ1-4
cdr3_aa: CASSLSWQTGEKLFF

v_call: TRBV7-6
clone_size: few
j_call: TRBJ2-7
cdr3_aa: CASSFGQGLLYEQYF

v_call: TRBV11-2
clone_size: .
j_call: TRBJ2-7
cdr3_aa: CASSFEGQGAYEQYF

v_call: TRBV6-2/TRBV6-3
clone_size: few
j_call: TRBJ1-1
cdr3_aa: CASRLRRPQGGSTEAFF

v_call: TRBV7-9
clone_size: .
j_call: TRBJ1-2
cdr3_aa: CASSLERGQGFHGYTF

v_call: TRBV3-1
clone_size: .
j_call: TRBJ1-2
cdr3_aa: CASSQVEDGYTF

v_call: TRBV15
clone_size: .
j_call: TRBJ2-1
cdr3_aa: CATSTGYNEQFF

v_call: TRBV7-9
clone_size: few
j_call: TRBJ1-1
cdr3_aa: CASTFTGTEAFF

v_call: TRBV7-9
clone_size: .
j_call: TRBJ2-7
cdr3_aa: CASSSEQLLYEQYF

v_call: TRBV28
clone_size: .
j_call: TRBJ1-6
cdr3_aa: CASSLFRGSNNSPLHF

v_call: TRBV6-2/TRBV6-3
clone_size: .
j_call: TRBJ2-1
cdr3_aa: CASSYRLALYNEQFF

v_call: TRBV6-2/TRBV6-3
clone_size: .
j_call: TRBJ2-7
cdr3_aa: CASSNEASYEQYF

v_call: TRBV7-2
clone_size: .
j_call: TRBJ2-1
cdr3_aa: CASSFKGAGYNEQFF

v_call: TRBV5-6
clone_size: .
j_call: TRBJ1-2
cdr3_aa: CASSFGTLDGYTF

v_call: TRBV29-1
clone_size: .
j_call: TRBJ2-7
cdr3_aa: CSVGAGLSNEQYF

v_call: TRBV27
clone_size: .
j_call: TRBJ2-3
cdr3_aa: CASSLEGGLAGFTDTQYF

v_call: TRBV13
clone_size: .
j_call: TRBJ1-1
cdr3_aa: CASSPRFEGGRGSTEAFF

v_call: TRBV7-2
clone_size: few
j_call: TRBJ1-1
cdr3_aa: CASSLSAPNTEAFF

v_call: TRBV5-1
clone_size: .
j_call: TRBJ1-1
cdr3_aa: CASSLAGGSLSFF

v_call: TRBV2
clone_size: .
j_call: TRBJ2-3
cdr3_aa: CASSRDRVWDTDTQYF

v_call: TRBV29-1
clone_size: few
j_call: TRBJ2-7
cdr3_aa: CSGGQSHYEQYF

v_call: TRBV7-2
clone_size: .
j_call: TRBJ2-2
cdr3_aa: CASSSLGGSTGELFF

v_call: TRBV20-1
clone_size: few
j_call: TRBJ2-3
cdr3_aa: CSAPVRREGFGLDTQYF

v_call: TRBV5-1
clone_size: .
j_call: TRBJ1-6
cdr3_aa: CASSPIGTGTNSPLHF

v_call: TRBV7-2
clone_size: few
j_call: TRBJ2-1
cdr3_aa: CASSIYPGASGSHDEQFF

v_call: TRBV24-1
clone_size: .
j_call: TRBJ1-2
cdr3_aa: CATSDLTDGGYGYTF

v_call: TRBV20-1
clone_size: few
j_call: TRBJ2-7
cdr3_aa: CSAPGSSIEQYF

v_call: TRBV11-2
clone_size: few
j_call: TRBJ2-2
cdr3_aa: CASSLAGRVYTGELFF

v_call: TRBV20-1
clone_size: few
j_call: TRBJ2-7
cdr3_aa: CSARKLAGTYEQYF

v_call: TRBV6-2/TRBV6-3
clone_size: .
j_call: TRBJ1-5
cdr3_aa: CASSYAGGRDQPQHF

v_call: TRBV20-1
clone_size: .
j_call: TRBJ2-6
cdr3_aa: CSASFLTSGANVLTF